These 5 T cell receptor beta chains originate from one sample sequenced in a study of blood T cells in healthy people across ages. The use of a sample-barcoded 5' primer and a J-beta primer mix characterized a second PCR of about 7 to 12 cycles. TCRdb ran MiXCR on the 5' RACE reads and lists one entry per CDR3 protein. Here the sample spans 1.5 million to 1.9 million distinct CDR3 sequences, around 40% being singletons. Sample: blood. These receptor sequences come from a woman in her late teens or twenties in good health.

This clonotype was counted only a few times. The chain combines TRBV12-3 or TRBV12-4 with TRBJ2-3, with D maybe TRBD1 (6 bases). V gave up 6 bases and J gave up 3 bases, with 16 bases separating them. CDR3 size: 15 residues. This chain's CDR3 is CASRDSRTATDTQYF. The CDR3 DNA reads as TGTGCCAGCAGGGACAGTAGGACTGCGACAGATACGCAGTATTTT.

With regard to this clonotype: Sequence at one end of the junction differs from germline and may be a read error. The chain links TRBV7-7 to TRBJ2-5, with 7 positions matching TRBD2. The CDR3 contains 14 residues. Per germline, CDR1 SSHAT and CDR2 FNYEAQ (reference sequence). In DNA form, the CDR3 reads TGTGCTAGCAGCTTAGAGCGGGGCAGCGGGACCCAGTACTTC. It yields the protein CASSLERGSGTQYF.

The V gene is TRBV27, the J gene TRBJ2-7, with 8 bases matching TRBD1. The end of the DNA is better explained by TRBJ2-4, so the J call may be wrong. Germline CDR1 is MNHEY and CDR2 is SMNVEV (reference sequence). The CDR3 has 15 amino acids. Here the CDR3 DNA reads TGTGCCAGCAGTCCGTCAGGGACAGGCCTAAACATTCAGTACTTC. Its protein is CASSPSGTGLNIQYF.

V is TRBV7-9 and J is TRBJ2-3; 8 nucleotides align to TRBD2. V lost 7 bases, J lost 8 bases, and 8 bases stayed unmatched. The CDR3 loop spans 13 amino acids. Germline V lookup: CDR1 SEHNR, CDR2 FQNEAQ (reference sequence). As DNA, the CDR3 is TGTGCCAGCACAGCGGGGGCTCTTGGTACGCAGTATTTT. Protein product: CASTAGALGTQYF.

This clonotype was observed a few times. The rearrangement links TRBV4-3 to TRBJ1-2; 7 nucleotides agree with TRBD1. Germline CDR1 LGHNA, CDR2 YSLEER. Losses at the gene ends were 1 base for V and 4 bases for J; bases not matched to a gene: 15. The CDR3 runs to 18 residues. CDR3 bases: TGCGCCAGCAGCCAAGTCCCCACAAGACAGGGAAGCCCCTATGGCTACACCTTC. It codes for CASSQVPTRQGSPYGYTF.